This TCR beta chain was obtained from a study of glioma-infiltrating T cells after dendritic cell vaccination. Trimming left V 4 bases short and J 1 base short, with 11 bases between. This CDR3 comprises 15 residues. Germline V gives CDR1 SGHRS, CDR2 YFSETQ. TCRdb keeps only in-frame clones here, not all; method: immunoSEQ multiplex PCR. The repertoire holds some 100,000 clones, with around three quarters as singletons. Findings of the study overall: Survival was not directly related to TCR clonality in these patients.

In the case of this clone: Antigen: not known.

Only patients with spare fresh-frozen tumor and over two years of follow-up were included. Isocitrate dehydrogenase mutation was absent in all glioblastoma patients. Before vaccination, two weeks after the third vaccination, and at progression, PBMC were collected. V and J are TRBV5-1 and TRBJ2-2; TRBD1 is a possible D gene (5 bases). This sequence originates from a human donor with glioblastoma. Material: blood, obtained before dendritic cell vaccination. The CDR3 protein is CASSPGHENTGELFF. CDR3 in DNA: TGCGCCAGCAGCCCTGGACACGAGAACACCGGGGAGCTGTTTTTT.